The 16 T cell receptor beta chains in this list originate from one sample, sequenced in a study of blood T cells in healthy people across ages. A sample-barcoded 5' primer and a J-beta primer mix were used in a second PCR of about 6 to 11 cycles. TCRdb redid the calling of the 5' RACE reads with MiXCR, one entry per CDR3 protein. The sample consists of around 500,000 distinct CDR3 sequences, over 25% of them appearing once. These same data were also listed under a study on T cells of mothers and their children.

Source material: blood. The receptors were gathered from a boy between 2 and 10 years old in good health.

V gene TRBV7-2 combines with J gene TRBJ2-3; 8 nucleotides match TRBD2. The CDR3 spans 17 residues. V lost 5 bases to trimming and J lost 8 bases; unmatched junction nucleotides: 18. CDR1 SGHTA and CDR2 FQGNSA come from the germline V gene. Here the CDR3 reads CASSVLIGTSTAATQYF. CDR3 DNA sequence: TGTGCCAGCAGCGTCCTAATCGGGACTAGTACGGCTGCTACGCAGTATTTT. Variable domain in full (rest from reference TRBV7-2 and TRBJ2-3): GAGVSQSPSNKVTEKGKDVELRCDPISGHTALYWYRQSLGQGLEFLIYFQGNSAPDKSGLPSDRFSAERTGGSVSTLTIQRTQQEDSAVYLCASSVLIGTSTAATQYFGPGTRLTVL.

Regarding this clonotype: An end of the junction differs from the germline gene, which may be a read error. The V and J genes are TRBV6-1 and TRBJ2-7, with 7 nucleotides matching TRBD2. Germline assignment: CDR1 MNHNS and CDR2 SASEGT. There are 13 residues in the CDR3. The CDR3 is CASRVAGPYEQHF. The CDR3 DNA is TGTGCCAGCAGAGTAGCGGGCCCCTACGAGCAGCACTTC.

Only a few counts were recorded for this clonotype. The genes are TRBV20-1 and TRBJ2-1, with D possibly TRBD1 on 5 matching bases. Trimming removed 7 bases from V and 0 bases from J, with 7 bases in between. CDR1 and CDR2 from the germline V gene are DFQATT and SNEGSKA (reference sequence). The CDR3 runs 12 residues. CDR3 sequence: CSVRGSYNEQFF. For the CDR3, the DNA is TGCAGTGTAAGGGGCTCCTACAATGAGCAGTTCTTC.

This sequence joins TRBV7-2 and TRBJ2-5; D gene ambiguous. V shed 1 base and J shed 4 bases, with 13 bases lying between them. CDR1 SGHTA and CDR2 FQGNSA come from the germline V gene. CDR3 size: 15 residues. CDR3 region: CASSLELYVGETQYF. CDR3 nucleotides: TGTGCCAGCAGCTTAGAGCTATACGTAGGAGAGACCCAGTACTTC.

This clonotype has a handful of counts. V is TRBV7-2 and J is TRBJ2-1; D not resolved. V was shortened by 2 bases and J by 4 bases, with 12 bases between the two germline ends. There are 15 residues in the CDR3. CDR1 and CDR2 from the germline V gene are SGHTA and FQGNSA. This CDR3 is CASSLRTTRYNEQFF. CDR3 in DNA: TGTGCCAGCAGCTTAAGGACCACCAGATACAATGAGCAGTTCTTC.

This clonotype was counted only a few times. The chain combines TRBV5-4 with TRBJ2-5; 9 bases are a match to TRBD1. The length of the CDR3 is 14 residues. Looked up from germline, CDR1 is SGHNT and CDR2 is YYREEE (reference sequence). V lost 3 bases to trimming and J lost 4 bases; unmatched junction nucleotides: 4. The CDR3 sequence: CASSWIQGAETQYF. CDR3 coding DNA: TGTGCCAGCAGCTGGATACAGGGGGCAGAGACCCAGTACTTC.

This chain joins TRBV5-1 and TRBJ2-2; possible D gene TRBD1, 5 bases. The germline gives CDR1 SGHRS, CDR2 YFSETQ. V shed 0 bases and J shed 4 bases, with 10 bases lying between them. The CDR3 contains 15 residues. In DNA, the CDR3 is TGCGCCAGCAGCTTGGAACAGGCGAGCACCGGGGAGCTGTTTTTT. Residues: CASSLEQASTGELFF.

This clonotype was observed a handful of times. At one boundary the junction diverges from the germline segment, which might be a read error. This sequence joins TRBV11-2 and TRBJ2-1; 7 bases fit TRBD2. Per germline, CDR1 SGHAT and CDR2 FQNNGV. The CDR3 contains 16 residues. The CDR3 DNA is TGTGTCAGCAGCCGAAGGGCGGGAGTTTCCTACAATGAGCAGTTCTTC. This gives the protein CVSSRRAGVSYNEQFF.

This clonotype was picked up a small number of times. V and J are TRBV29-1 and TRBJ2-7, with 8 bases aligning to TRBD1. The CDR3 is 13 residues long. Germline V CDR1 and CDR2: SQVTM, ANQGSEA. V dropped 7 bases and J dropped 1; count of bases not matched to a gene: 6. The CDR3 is CSARQGNSYEQYF. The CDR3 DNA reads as TGCAGCGCCAGACAGGGGAATTCCTACGAGCAGTACTTC.

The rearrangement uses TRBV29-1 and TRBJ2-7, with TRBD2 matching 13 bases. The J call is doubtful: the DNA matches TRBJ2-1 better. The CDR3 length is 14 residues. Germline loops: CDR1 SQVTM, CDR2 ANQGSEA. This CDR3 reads CSVFGLAGVTEQFF. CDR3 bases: TGCAGCGTGTTTGGACTAGCGGGAGTTACTGAGCAGTTCTTC.

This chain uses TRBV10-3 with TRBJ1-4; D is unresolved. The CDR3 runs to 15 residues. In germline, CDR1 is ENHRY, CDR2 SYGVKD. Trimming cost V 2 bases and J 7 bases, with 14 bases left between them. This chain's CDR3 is CAISEGSKVGEKLFF. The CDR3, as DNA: TGTGCCATCAGTGAGGGGAGCAAAGTTGGTGAAAAACTGTTTTTT.

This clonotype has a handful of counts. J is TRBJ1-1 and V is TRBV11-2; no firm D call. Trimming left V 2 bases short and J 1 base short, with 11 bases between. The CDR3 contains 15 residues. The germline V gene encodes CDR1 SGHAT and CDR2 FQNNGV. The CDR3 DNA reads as TGTGCCAGCAGCTTAACACCGGGAAAGAACACTGAAGCTTTCTTT. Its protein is CASSLTPGKNTEAFF.

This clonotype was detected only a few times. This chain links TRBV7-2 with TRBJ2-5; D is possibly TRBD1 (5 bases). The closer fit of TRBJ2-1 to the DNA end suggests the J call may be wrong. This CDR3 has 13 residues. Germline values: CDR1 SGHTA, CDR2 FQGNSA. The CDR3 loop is CASTDPQGTEQFF. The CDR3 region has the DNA TGTGCCAGCACCGATCCGCAGGGCACTGAGCAGTTCTTC.

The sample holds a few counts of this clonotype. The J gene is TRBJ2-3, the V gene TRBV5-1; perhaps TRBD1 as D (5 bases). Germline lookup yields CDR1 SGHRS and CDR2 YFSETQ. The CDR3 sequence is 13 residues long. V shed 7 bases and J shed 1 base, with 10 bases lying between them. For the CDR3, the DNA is TGCGCCAGCTCCCGACAGCGCACAGATACGCAGTATTTT. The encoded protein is CASSRQRTDTQYF.

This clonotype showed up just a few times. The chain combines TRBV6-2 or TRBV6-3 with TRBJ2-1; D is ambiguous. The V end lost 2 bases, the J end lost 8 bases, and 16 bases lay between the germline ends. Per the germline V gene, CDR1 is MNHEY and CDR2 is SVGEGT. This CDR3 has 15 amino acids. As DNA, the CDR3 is TGTGCCAGCAGTTACCGAGTGGTCCGGTTGTATGAGCAGTTCTTC. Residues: CASSYRVVRLYEQFF.

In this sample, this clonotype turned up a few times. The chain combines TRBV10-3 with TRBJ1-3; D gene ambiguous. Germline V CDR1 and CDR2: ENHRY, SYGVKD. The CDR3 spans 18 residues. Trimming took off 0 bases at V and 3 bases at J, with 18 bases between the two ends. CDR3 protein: CAISESNRVDWIGNTIYF. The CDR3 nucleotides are TGTGCCATCAGTGAGTCGAATCGGGTAGACTGGATTGGAAACACCATATATTTT.